These 28 T cell receptor beta chains originate from one sample sequenced in a study of naive and memory T cell subsets. Amplification of ligated cDNA took four PCR rounds with SP2 and nested alpha and beta constant primers. TCRdb called the 5' RACE reads again in MiXCR, with one record for every CDR3 protein. The sample holds 57,000 or so distinct CDR3 sequences, 7.2% seen once. An oligonucleotide containing a UMI was ligated to the 3' end of TCR cDNA. Source of these receptors: a male donor in good health.

V is TRBV4-1 and J is TRBJ1-5; 11 positions agree with TRBD1. Unmatched junction bases numbered 8, after V lost 2 bases and J lost 8 bases. Per the germline V gene, CDR1 is MGHRA and CDR2 is YSYEKL. The CDR3 sequence is 16 residues long. The CDR3 region is CASSQIGGQGAEPQHF. The CDR3 DNA sequence: TGCGCCAGCAGCCAAATTGGAGGACAGGGGGCAGAGCCCCAGCATTTT.

This clonotype was recorded at least ten times. The rearrangement links TRBV7-4 to TRBJ2-7, with unresolved D. Trimming pared 0 bases from V and 9 bases from J, leaving 6 bases between. CDR3 length equals 11 residues. Per germline, CDR1 SGHVT and CDR2 SQSDAQ. This CDR3 reads CASSLAKGQYF. The CDR3 DNA reads TGTGCCAGCAGCTTAGCAAAGGGGCAGTACTTC.

The CDR3 coding sequence is TGTGCCAGCAGTGAATCAGCACAGGGTTATAATTCACCCCTCCACTTT. As protein: CASSESAQGYNSPLHF. The rearrangement joins TRBV2 to TRBJ1-6; D is perhaps TRBD1 (6 bases). CDR3 length equals 16 residues. In germline, CDR1 is SNHLY, CDR2 FYNNEI. Trimming pared 2 bases from V and 4 bases from J, leaving 12 bases between.

The V call is TRBV20-1, the J call TRBJ2-2; TRBD2 might be the D (6 bases). V was pared by 6 bases and J by 6 bases, with 20 bases between. Germline lookup yields CDR1 DFQATT and CDR2 SNEGSKA (reference sequence). This CDR3 is 15 amino acids long. The CDR3 sequence: CSAPELGRSPGELFF. Written as DNA, the CDR3 is TGCAGTGCCCCGGAGTTGGGGAGGTCTCCCGGGGAGCTGTTTTTT.

V gene TRBV19 combines with J gene TRBJ1-1; D gene unclear. V was pared by 4 bases and J by 1 base, with 7 bases between. The CDR3 consists of 13 residues. CDR1 and CDR2 from the germline V gene are LNHDA and SQIVND (reference sequence). In DNA form, the CDR3 reads TGTGCCAGTAGTAAAATGGAGAACACTGAAGCTTTCTTT. This translates into CASSKMENTEAFF.

The V call is TRBV3-1, the J call TRBJ2-6; D is perhaps TRBD1 (6 bases). The germline V gene encodes CDR1 LGHDT and CDR2 YNNKEL (reference sequence). Trimming cost V 3 bases and J 2 bases, with 14 bases left between them. The CDR3 has 17 residues. As DNA, the CDR3 is TGTGCCAGCAGCCATCGCGACAGACAGGCTGGGGCCAACGTCCTGACTTTC. This gives the protein CASSHRDRQAGANVLTF.

The genes are TRBV21-1 and TRBJ2-3; TRBD2 is the table's D call, not checked against the DNA. TRBV21-1 is assigned pseudogene status. This CDR3 has 20 amino acids. For the CDR3, the DNA is TGTGCCAGCAGCAAATCGGGAGGGACGGCCGCCGAAATCTTCACAGATACGCAGTATTTT. Its protein product is CASSKSGGTAAEIFTDTQYF.

This clonotype was picked up a small number of times. V is TRBV19 and J is TRBJ1-2; D remains ambiguous. Germline loops: CDR1 LNHDA, CDR2 SQIVND (reference sequence). Trimming cost V 7 bases and J 2 bases, with 23 bases left between them. The CDR3 runs 17 residues. CDR3 DNA: TGTGCCAGTAACTGGTATGGGCAGGCTGTAGGAAACTATGGCTACACCTTC. It yields the protein CASNWYGQAVGNYGYTF. Drawing the rest from reference TRBV19 and TRBJ1-2, the complete variable domain is DGGITQSPKYLFRKEGQNVTLSCEQNLNHDAMYWYRQDPGQGLRLIYYSQIVNDFQKGDIAEGYSVSREKKESFPLTVTSAQKNPTAFYLCASNWYGQAVGNYGYTFGSGTRLTVV.

This clonotype was seen repeatedly, ten times or more. The V gene is TRBV29-1, the J gene TRBJ2-1; TRBD2 might be the D (5 bases). Germline CDR1 and CDR2: SQVTM and ANQGSEA. The V end was cut by 0 bases, the J end by 8 bases, with 8 bases between. The CDR3 length is 12 residues. The CDR3 coding sequence is TGCAGCGTTGAAGACGGGGTCCATGAGCAGTTCTTC. Encoded protein: CSVEDGVHEQFF.

This chain links TRBV6-1 with TRBJ2-5; D unclear. Germline V gene lookup returns CDR1 MNHNS and CDR2 SASEGT. Trimming removed 4 bases at V and 5 bases at J, with 11 bases between. CDR3 length: 13 amino acids. Here the CDR3 reads CASSVLLKETQYF. The CDR3 nucleotides are TGTGCCAGCAGTGTTCTTCTGAAGGAGACCCAGTACTTC.

This clonotype was counted ten times or more. The CDR3 reads CASSQEEWGDYGYTF. In DNA, the CDR3 is TGTGCCAGCAGCCAAGAAGAGTGGGGGGATTATGGCTACACCTTC. J is TRBJ1-2 and V is TRBV3-1; TRBD1 is a possible D gene (5 bases). This CDR3 has 15 residues. Germline lookup yields CDR1 LGHDT and CDR2 YNNKEL (reference sequence). V gave up 0 bases and J gave up 5 bases, with 13 bases separating them. The full variable domain, its missing parts supplied by reference TRBV3-1 and TRBJ1-2, is DTAVSQTPKYLVTQMGNDKSIKCEQNLGHDTMYWYKQDSKKFLKIMFSYNNKELIINETVPNRFSPKSPDKAHLNLHINSLELGDSAVYFCASSQEEWGDYGYTFGSGTRLTVV.

Written as DNA, the CDR3 is TGTGCCAGCAGCCAAGATGTGACAAAGAATCAGCCCCAGCATTTT. This encodes CASSQDVTKNQPQHF. The V gene is TRBV3-1, the J gene TRBJ1-5; D is ambiguous. The V gene lost 0 bases and the J gene lost 4 bases, with 10 bases spanning the gap. This CDR3 has 15 amino acids. CDR1 and CDR2 (germline): LGHDT, YNNKEL (reference sequence).

This clonotype was counted only a few times. The chain is built from TRBV5-1 and TRBJ2-7, with TRBD1 identical over 10 bases. This CDR3 is built from 14 residues. CDR1 is SGHRS, CDR2 YFSETQ, per germline. Germline trimming cut 6 bases from V and 5 bases from J; bases unmatched to any gene: 8. The chain's CDR3 is CASNGGGQGNEQYF. Here the CDR3 DNA reads TGCGCCAGCAATGGAGGGGGACAGGGGAACGAGCAGTACTTC. Complete variable domain (other parts from reference TRBV5-1 and TRBJ2-7): KAGVTQTPRYLIKTRGQQVTLSCSPISGHRSVSWYQQTPGQGLQFLFEYFSETQRNKGNFPGRFSGRQFSNSRSEMNVSTLELGDSALYLCASNGGGQGNEQYFGPGTRLTVT.

This clonotype was seen repeatedly, ten times or more. The rearrangement links TRBV5-8 to TRBJ1-6; unclear D gene. The CDR3 contains 14 residues. Germline loops: CDR1 SGHTS, CDR2 YDEGEE. Trimming pared 1 base from V and 8 bases from J, leaving 10 bases between. In DNA form, the CDR3 reads TGTGCCAGCAGCTTGTCTGGGGAATATTCACCCCTCCACTTT. Translated: CASSLSGEYSPLHF.

This clonotype was counted between two and nine times. This chain joins TRBV5-1 and TRBJ2-1, with 10 bases lining up with TRBD2. J lost 9 bases, V lost 4 bases, and 10 bases had no gene match. CDR3 size: 15 residues. Germline values: CDR1 SGHRS, CDR2 YFSETQ. The CDR3 protein is CASSVLAGAGSEQFF. CDR3 bases: TGCGCCAGCAGCGTCCTAGCGGGAGCGGGTAGTGAGCAGTTCTTC. The full variable domain, completed using reference TRBV5-1 and TRBJ2-1, is KAGVTQTPRYLIKTRGQQVTLSCSPISGHRSVSWYQQTPGQGLQFLFEYFSETQRNKGNFPGRFSGRQFSNSRSEMNVSTLELGDSALYLCASSVLAGAGSEQFFGPGTRLTVL.

This clonotype has more than one count but fewer than ten. The chain recombines TRBV5-4 with TRBJ1-1; 10 positions agree with TRBD1. Germline assignment: CDR1 SGHNT and CDR2 YYREEE (reference sequence). Trimming removed 4 bases from V and 0 bases from J; junction bases left unmatched: 3. The CDR3 is made up of 15 amino acids. The DNA of the CDR3 is TGTGCCAGCAGCCCGGGACAGGGGATGAACACTGAAGCTTTCTTT. Translation gives CASSPGQGMNTEAFF.

This clonotype has at least ten counts. The J gene is TRBJ2-1, the V gene TRBV18; 9 nucleotides agree with TRBD2. Germline V gives CDR1 KGHSH, CDR2 LQKENI. J was trimmed by 7 bases and V by 4 bases; bases with no gene match: 8. CDR3 length: 15 amino acids. The CDR3 loop reads CASSLPGLAPNEQFF. CDR3 coding DNA: TGTGCCAGCTCACTTCCGGGACTAGCCCCGAATGAGCAGTTCTTC.

This clonotype was seen once. With a much larger clone just one base away, this may be a read error. CDR3 in amino acids: CASSPGTATDMQYF. The CDR3 region has the DNA TGTGCCAGCAGCCCGGGCACAGCCACAGATATGCAGTATTTT. The chain employs TRBV7-9 and TRBJ2-3; the D is unclear. The CDR3 totals 14 residues. CDR1 and CDR2 (germline): SEHNR, FQNEAQ (reference sequence).

This clonotype was detected many times. The gene calls are TRBV18 and TRBJ2-2; maybe TRBD2 (6 bases). The V and J ends lost 0 bases and 2 bases respectively, with 13 bases between them. CDR3 size: 17 residues. Germline V gives CDR1 KGHSH, CDR2 LQKENI. The DNA for the CDR3 is TGTGCCAGCTCACCACCGAGAGGGAGGCATAACACCGGGGAGCTGTTTTTT. Its protein product is CASSPPRGRHNTGELFF.

This clonotype was found many times. V usage is TRBV14 and J usage is TRBJ2-7; a possible D gene is TRBD1 (5 bases). The CDR3 contains 14 residues. The V gene's germline CDR1 is SGHDN and CDR2 FVKESK. V shed 0 bases and J shed 2 bases, with 8 bases lying between them. CDR3 coding DNA: TGTGCCAGCAGCCAAGAAACAGGAACCTACGAGCAGTACTTC. This gives the protein CASSQETGTYEQYF.

About this clonotype: This may be a read error: a much more frequent sequence differs by one nucleotide. V is TRBV18 and J is TRBJ2-1, with 9 bases lining up with TRBD2. The CDR3 has 16 amino acids. Germline CDR1 and CDR2: KGHSH and LQKENI. Unmatched junction bases numbered 10, after V lost 10 bases and J lost 0 bases. The CDR3 spells CANSPPSGISYNEQFF. The CDR3 DNA reads as TGTGCCAACTCCCCGCCTAGCGGGATCTCCTACAATGAGCAGTTCTTC.

This clonotype was found many times. The chain couples TRBV7-2 to TRBJ1-1; D not certain. Trimming removed 6 bases at V and 1 base at J, with 9 bases between. In germline, CDR1 is SGHTA, CDR2 FQGNSA. This CDR3 has 13 amino acids. The CDR3 DNA reads TGTGCCAGCAGGTCCCTTTCGAACACTGAAGCTTTCTTT. Its protein product is CASRSLSNTEAFF.

This chain links TRBV30 with TRBJ2-5; no definite D call. Germline lookup yields CDR1 GTSNPN and CDR2 SVGIG (reference sequence). The germline V and J ends were trimmed by 2 bases and 1 base, with 8 bases remaining between them. This CDR3 has 13 residues. The CDR3 protein is CAWSPSIQETQYF. CDR3 sequence (DNA): TGTGCCTGGAGTCCCTCAATCCAAGAGACCCAGTACTTC.

This clonotype showed up many times. The chain has TRBV27 and TRBJ1-3; the match to TRBD1 covers 7 bases. The V and J ends lost 6 bases and 6 bases, in that order; junction bases with no gene match: 5. The germline CDR1 and CDR2 sequences are MNHEY and SMNVEV (reference sequence). The CDR3 covers 13 residues. CDR3 region: CASSPDRANTIYF. DNA of the CDR3: TGTGCCAGCAGCCCCGACAGGGCAAACACCATATATTTT.

The rearrangement links TRBV4-1 to TRBJ1-2; TRBD1 matches 7 bases. Germline lookup yields CDR1 MGHRA and CDR2 YSYEKL. This CDR3 region has 15 residues. J gave up 2 bases and V 4 bases, and 7 bases lay outside the gene matches. The CDR3 nucleotides read TGCGCCAGCAGCCTGGGGCCGGACAGGAACTATGGCTACACCTTC. Its translation is CASSLGPDRNYGYTF.

The table lists this clonotype with a few counts. This rearrangement joins TRBV7-7 to TRBJ2-1; no clear D. The CDR3 runs 15 residues. Per the germline V gene, CDR1 is SSHAT and CDR2 is FNYEAQ (reference sequence). With 3 bases removed from V and 7 bases from J, the gap between germline ends came to 16 bases. The CDR3, as DNA: TGTGCCAGCAGCTTCCTACCGGAGAAGGAAAATGAGCAGTTCTTC. It translates to CASSFLPEKENEQFF.

The rearrangement links TRBV6-5 to TRBJ2-1, with D perhaps matching TRBD2 (6 bases). This CDR3 spans 14 amino acids. Trimming pared 5 bases from V and 6 bases from J, leaving 14 bases between. Germline CDR1 and CDR2: MNHEY and SVGAGI. The CDR3 here is CASSRLGARNEQFF. The CDR3 nucleotides are TGTGCCAGCAGTCGACTAGGAGCCCGCAATGAGCAGTTCTTC.

In this sample, this clonotype turned up many times. This chain joins TRBV5-1 and TRBJ2-7, with D perhaps matching TRBD1 (5 bases). This CDR3 is 15 amino acids long. The germline V gene encodes CDR1 SGHRS and CDR2 YFSETQ. V lost 1 base to trimming and J lost 4 bases, with 15 bases between them. CDR3 protein: CASSLITGSGYEQYF. The CDR3 bases are TGCGCCAGCAGCTTGATTACAGGCAGTGGTTACGAGCAGTACTTC. The whole variable domain, remainder taken from reference TRBV5-1 and TRBJ2-7, is KAGVTQTPRYLIKTRGQQVTLSCSPISGHRSVSWYQQTPGQGLQFLFEYFSETQRNKGNFPGRFSGRQFSNSRSEMNVSTLELGDSALYLCASSLITGSGYEQYFGPGTRLTVT.